This T cell receptor beta chain was identified during a study of blood T cell repertoires in COVID-19. Whole-study context: Collection of acute and convalescent COVID-19 samples took place in the United States, Italy and Spain.

CDR3 length: 15 amino acids. V gave up 5 bases and J gave up 8 bases; unmatched junction bases: 12. From germline, CDR1 is KGHDR and CDR2 SFDVKD. The authors' processing: Reference gene primer amplification gave estimated nucleated cell counts. Sequencing used immunoSEQ multiplex PCR; TCRdb keeps in-frame clones, though not all of them. The D gene and trimming were derived from the DNA, and the V and J assignments and clone size from that table. The data show roughly 430,000 clones, roughly 90% seen once. The study recruited people aged roughly 18 to 95 years across approximately 24 US areas. Clinical history reported by participants formed the basis on which cohorts were assigned.

This receptor was obtained from a middle-aged woman with acute COVID-19. The genes are TRBV24-1 and TRBJ1-1, with TRBD1 matching over 8 bases. Sample: PBMCs or T cells enriched from blood (not recorded which). DNA for the CDR3: TGTGCCACCAGTGGGACAGGGACTATGGAAAAAGAAGCTTTCTTT. It translates to CATSGTGTMEKEAFF.